This T cell receptor (beta chain) was sequenced during a study of cytomegalovirus exposure and HLA in healthy donors. Overall study: Sequencing of about 200 million T cells in an earlier analysis found 120 million or so unique TCR beta sequences. General study results and limits: In the analysis, some V segments, TRBV6-2 and TRBV6-3 included, were excluded as indistinguishable.

Comments on this clone: The antigen remains unidentified.

This CDR3 region has 14 residues. Trimming cost V 2 bases and J 6 bases, with 13 bases left between them. Germline V gene sequence: CDR1 MNHNS, CDR2 SASEGT. The PCR ran on 60 Vbeta and 13 Jbeta primers. Measured with immunoSEQ multiplex PCR; TCRdb has only the in-frame clones, and not every one. The sample has 170,000 or so clones, more than 70% seen once. The receptor's source is a boy aged 2-15 years in good health and CMV-seronegative. The sample consisted of PBMCs. The J gene is TRBJ1-2, the V gene TRBV6-1; perhaps TRBD1 as D (5 bases). The chain's CDR3 is CASSESGRVDGYTF. The CDR3 DNA reads as TGTGCCAGCAGTGAAAGTGGCAGGGTGGATGGCTACACCTTC.